Listed here is a single TCR beta chain. Antigen unknown. Sequenced by immunoSEQ multiplex PCR; TCRdb stores in-frame clones only, minus some. Among under 55,000 clones listed, roughly 80% were seen once. This specimen belongs to a study of T cell responses to AZD1222 COVID-19 vaccine. Overall study context: Some second doses came at about 4 weeks and others at about 12 weeks; these were pooled.

Points from the study as a whole: Per reports, nearly half of all spike-specific TCRs target regions that are unmutated in variants. Seropositive at baseline were only a handful of AZD1222 recipients. Clonal diversity was possibly underestimated; the donors were predominantly white British and more often female.

This receptor was identified in an adult in good health. Sequencing used peripheral blood, obtained on day 0 of AZD1222 vaccination.

For the CDR3, the DNA is TGTGCCAGCAGTCAAAGGACAGGGGCACCCCTCCACTTT. Translation: CASSQRTGAPLHF. The chain joins TRBV27 to TRBJ1-6, with 9 bases aligning to TRBD1. This CDR3 is 13 amino acids long. Losses at the gene ends were 5 bases for V and 11 bases for J; bases not matched to a gene: 4. The V gene's germline CDR1 is MNHEY and CDR2 SMNVEV (reference sequence).